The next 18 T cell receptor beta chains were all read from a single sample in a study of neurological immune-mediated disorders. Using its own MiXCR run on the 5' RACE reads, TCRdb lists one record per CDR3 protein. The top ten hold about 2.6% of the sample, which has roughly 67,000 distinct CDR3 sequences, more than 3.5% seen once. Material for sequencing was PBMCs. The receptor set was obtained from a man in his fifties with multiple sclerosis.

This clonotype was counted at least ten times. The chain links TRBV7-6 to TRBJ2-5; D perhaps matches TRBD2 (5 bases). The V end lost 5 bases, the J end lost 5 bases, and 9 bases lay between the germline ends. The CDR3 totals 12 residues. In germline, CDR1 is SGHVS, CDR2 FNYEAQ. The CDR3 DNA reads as TGTGCCAGCAGCCCAACGGGGGAGACCCAGTACTTC. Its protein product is CASSPTGETQYF.

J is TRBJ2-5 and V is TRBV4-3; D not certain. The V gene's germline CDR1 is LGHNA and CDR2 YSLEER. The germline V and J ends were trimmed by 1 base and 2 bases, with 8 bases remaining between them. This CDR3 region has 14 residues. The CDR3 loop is CASSQGNGQETQYF. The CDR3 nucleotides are TGCGCCAGCAGCCAAGGAAACGGTCAAGAGACCCAGTACTTC.

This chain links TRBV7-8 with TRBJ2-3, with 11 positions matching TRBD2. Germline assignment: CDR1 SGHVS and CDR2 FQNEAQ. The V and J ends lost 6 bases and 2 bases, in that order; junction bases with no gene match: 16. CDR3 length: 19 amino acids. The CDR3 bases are TGTGCCAGCAGTCCTAGACTAGCGGGACTCCAGGGGGCCACAGATACGCAGTATTTT. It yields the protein CASSPRLAGLQGATDTQYF.

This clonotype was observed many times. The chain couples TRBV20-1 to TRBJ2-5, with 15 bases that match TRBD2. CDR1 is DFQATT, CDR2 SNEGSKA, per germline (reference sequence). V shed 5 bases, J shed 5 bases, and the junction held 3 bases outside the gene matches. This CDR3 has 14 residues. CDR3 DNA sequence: TGCAGTGCTCCAGGACTAGCGGGGGGGGAGACCCAGTACTTC. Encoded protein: CSAPGLAGGETQYF.

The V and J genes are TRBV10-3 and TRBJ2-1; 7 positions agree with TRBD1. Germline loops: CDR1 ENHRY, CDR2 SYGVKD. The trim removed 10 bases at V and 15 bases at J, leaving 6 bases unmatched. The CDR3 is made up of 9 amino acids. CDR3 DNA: TGTGCCAACAGGGGTCCCTCGTTCTTC. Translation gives CANRGPSFF.

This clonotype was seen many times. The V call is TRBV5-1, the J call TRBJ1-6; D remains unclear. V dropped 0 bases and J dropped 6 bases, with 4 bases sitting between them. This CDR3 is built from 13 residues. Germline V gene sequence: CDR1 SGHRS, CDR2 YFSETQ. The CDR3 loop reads CASSLDLNSPLHF. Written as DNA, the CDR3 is TGCGCCAGCAGCTTGGACCTTAATTCACCCCTCCACTTT.

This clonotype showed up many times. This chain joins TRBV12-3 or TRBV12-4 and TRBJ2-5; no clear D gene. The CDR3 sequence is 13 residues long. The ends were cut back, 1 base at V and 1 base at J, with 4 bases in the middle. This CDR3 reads CASSLVSQETQYF. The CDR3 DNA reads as TGTGCCAGCAGTTTAGTAAGCCAAGAGACCCAGTACTTC.

The DNA of the CDR3 is TGTGCCAGCTCACCACCGGGGGACGGAAGAATCACTGAAGCTTTCTTT. Translated: CASSPPGDGRITEAFF. The chain combines TRBV18 with TRBJ1-1; D is possibly TRBD1 (5 bases). This CDR3 spans 16 amino acids. Trimming cost V 0 bases and J 4 bases, with 15 bases left between them. From germline, CDR1 is KGHSH and CDR2 LQKENI.

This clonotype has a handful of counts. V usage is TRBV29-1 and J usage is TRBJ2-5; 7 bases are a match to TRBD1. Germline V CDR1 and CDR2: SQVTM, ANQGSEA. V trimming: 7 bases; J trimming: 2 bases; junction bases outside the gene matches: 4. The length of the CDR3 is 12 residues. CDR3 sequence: CSGGTAQETQYF. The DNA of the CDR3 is TGCAGCGGGGGGACAGCTCAAGAGACCCAGTACTTC.

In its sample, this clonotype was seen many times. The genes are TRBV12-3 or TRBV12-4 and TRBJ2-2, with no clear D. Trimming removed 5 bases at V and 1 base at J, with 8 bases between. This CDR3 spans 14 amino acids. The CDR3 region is CASSKDRNTGELFF. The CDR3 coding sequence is TGTGCCAGCAGTAAGGACCGGAACACCGGGGAGCTGTTTTTT.

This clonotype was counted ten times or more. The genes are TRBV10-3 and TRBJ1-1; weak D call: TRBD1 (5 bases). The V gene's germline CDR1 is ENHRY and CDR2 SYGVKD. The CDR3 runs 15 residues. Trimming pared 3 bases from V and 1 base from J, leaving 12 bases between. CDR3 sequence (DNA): TGTGCCATCAGTGATCCGGGACGGCCGAACACTGAAGCTTTCTTT. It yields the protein CAISDPGRPNTEAFF.

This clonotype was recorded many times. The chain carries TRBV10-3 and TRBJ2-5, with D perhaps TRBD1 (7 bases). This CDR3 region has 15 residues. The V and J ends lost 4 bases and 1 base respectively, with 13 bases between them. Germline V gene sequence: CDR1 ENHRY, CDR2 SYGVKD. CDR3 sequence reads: CAISAGQRVQETQYF. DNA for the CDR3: TGTGCCATCAGTGCGGGACAGCGGGTCCAAGAGACCCAGTACTTC.

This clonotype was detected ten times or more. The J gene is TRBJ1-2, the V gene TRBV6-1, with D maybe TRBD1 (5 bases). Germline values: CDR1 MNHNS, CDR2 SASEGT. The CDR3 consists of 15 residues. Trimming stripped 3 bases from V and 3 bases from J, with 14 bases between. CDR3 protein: CASSDRTDTYYGYTF. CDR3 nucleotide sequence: TGTGCCAGCAGTGACCGAACGGACACATACTATGGCTACACCTTC.

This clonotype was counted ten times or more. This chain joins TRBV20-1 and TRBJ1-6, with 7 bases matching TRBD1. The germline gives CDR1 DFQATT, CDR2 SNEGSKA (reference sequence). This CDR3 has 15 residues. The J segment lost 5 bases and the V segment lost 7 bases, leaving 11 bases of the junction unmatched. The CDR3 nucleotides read TGCAGTGTTTGGAGCAGGACAGGAGATAATTCACCCCTCCACTTT. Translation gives CSVWSRTGDNSPLHF.

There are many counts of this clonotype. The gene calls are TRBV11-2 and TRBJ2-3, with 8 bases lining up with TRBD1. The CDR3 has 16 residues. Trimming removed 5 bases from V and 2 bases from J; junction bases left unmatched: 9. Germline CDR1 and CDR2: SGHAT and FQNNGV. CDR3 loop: CASSRLTGDITDTQYF. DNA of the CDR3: TGTGCCAGCAGCCGCCTGACAGGGGATATCACAGATACGCAGTATTTT.

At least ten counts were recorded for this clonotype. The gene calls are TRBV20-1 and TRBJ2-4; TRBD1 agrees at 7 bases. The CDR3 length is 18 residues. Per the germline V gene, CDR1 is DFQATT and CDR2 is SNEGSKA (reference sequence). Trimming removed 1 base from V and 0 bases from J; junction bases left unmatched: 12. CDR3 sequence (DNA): TGCAGTGCTAGAGTGGCCAGGGGGAGTCCTTTAGCCAAAAACATTCAGTACTTC. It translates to CSARVARGSPLAKNIQYF.

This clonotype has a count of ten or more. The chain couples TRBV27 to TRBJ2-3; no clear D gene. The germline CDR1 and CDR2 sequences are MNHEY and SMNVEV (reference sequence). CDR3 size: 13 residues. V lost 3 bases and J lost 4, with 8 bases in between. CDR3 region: CASSFRVPDTQYF. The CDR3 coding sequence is TGTGCCAGCAGTTTTAGGGTTCCAGATACGCAGTATTTT.

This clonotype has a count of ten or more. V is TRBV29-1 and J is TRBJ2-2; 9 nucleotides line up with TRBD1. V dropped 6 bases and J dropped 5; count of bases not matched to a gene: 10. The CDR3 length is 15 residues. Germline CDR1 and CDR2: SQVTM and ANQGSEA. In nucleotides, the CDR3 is TGCAGCGTCGGAACCTACAGGGGGCGAACCGGGGAGCTGTTTTTT. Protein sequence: CSVGTYRGRTGELFF.